Below are 14 T cell receptor beta chains sequenced from a single sample in a study of blood T cell repertoires in COVID-19. Profiling relied on immunoSEQ multiplex PCR, and the TCRdb table lists in-frame clones only, not all of them. The sample carries approximately 190,000 clones, about four fifths recorded once. Sequencing input: peripheral blood. All receptors come from a man between 60 and 75 years old with acute or convalescent COVID-19.

V is TRBV5-8 and J is TRBJ1-5, with unresolved D. Trimming pared 2 bases from V and 0 bases from J, leaving 9 bases between. The CDR3 covers 15 residues. Germline V CDR1 and CDR2: SGHTS, YDEGEE. CDR3 region: CASSFYADSNQPQHF. CDR3 nucleotides: TGTGCCAGCAGCTTCTACGCGGATAGCAATCAGCCCCAGCATTTT.

This CDR3 is CASKKPGTVYGTQYF. The CDR3, as DNA: TGTGCCAGCAAAAAGCCCGGGACAGTCTATGGTACGCAGTATTTT. The V gene is TRBV11-2, the J gene TRBJ2-3; 7 nucleotides line up with TRBD1. The trim removed 7 bases at V and 8 bases at J, leaving 15 bases unmatched. Germline values: CDR1 SGHAT, CDR2 FQNNGV. The CDR3 runs to 15 residues.

This clone was counted a few times. The chain carries TRBV11-2 and TRBJ2-7; weak D call: TRBD2 (6 bases). Per the germline V gene, CDR1 is SGHAT and CDR2 is FQNNGV. The CDR3 is made up of 14 amino acids. Trimming stripped 5 bases from V and 2 bases from J, with 13 bases between. This CDR3 reads CASSPDYQAYEQYF. The CDR3 region has the DNA TGTGCCAGCAGCCCGGACTATCAGGCCTACGAGCAGTACTTC.

The rearrangement joins TRBV30 to TRBJ1-5; 10 positions match TRBD1. This CDR3 has 16 residues. V lost 0 bases to trimming and J lost 4 bases; unmatched junction nucleotides: 6. Germline CDR1 GTSNPN, CDR2 SVGIG (reference sequence). In DNA form, the CDR3 reads TGTGCCTGGAGTGTACGAGGGACAGGGGAGAATCAGCCCCAGCATTTT. It is translated as CAWSVRGTGENQPQHF.

This clone was found once. This chain links TRBV7-8 with TRBJ2-7, with a weak D call TRBD1 (5 bases). CDR1 is SGHVS and CDR2 is FQNEAQ in the germline V gene. Trimming stripped 3 bases from V and 2 bases from J, with 14 bases between. This CDR3 is 15 amino acids long. CDR3 nucleotides: TGTGCCAGCAGCTTGGTTGACAGCTTTACCTACGAGCAGTACTTC. This codes for CASSLVDSFTYEQYF.

The chain couples TRBV9 to TRBJ1-2; D not certain. Germline V gene data show CDR1 as SGDLS and CDR2 as YYNGEE. Trimming shortened V by 4 bases and J by 0 bases, and 10 bases separated the two germline ends. The CDR3 contains 14 residues. CDR3 DNA sequence: TGTGCCAGCAGCCCCCGGGTGGCTAACTATGGCTACACCTTC. Translation gives CASSPRVANYGYTF. Full variable domain (missing parts from reference TRBV9 and TRBJ1-2): DSGVTQTPKHLITATGQRVTLRCSPRSGDLSVYWYQQSLDQGLQFLIQYYNGEERAKGNILERFSAQQFPDLHSELNLSSLELGDSALYFCASSPRVANYGYTFGSGTRLTVV.

The V call is TRBV7-9, the J call TRBJ1-1, with D uncertain. This CDR3 spans 13 amino acids. V dropped 5 bases and J dropped 2 bases, with 9 bases sitting between them. The germline gives CDR1 SEHNR, CDR2 FQNEAQ (reference sequence). As DNA, the CDR3 is TGTGCCAGCAGCCGAGATACTAACACTGAAGCTTTCTTT. It encodes CASSRDTNTEAFF.

This clone has more than one count but fewer than ten. The rearrangement uses TRBV5-1 and TRBJ1-1; TRBD1 might be the D (5 bases). The CDR3 length is 13 residues. CDR1 is SGHRS, CDR2 YFSETQ, per germline. Trimming cost V 4 bases and J 1 base, with 8 bases left between them. CDR3 in amino acids: CASSVTENTEAFF. Written as DNA, the CDR3 is TGCGCCAGCAGCGTGACAGAGAACACTGAAGCTTTCTTT.

V is TRBV4-1 and J is TRBJ2-1; 7 bases map to TRBD1. Germline CDR1 is MGHRA and CDR2 is YSYEKL. V lost 1 base, J lost 3 bases, and 12 bases stayed unmatched. The CDR3 spans 18 residues. The CDR3 region has the DNA TGCGCCAGCAGCCAAGGTGGGTCCGGGACAGTCAACTACAATGAGCAGTTCTTC. This translates into CASSQGGSGTVNYNEQFF.

This clone was observed once. V usage is TRBV28 and J usage is TRBJ1-5; weak D call: TRBD1 (5 bases). This CDR3 has 13 amino acids. Germline V gives CDR1 MDHEN, CDR2 SYDVKM. V gave up 10 bases and J gave up 2 bases, with 12 bases separating them. The DNA of the CDR3 is TGTGCCACTCAGGGAATCGGCAATCAGCCCCAGCATTTT. The encoded protein is CATQGIGNQPQHF.

This clone was detected only once. The chain recombines TRBV4-1 with TRBJ1-1, with 7 positions matching TRBD1. The germline gives CDR1 MGHRA, CDR2 YSYEKL. The J segment lost 3 bases and the V segment lost 3 bases, leaving 4 bases of the junction unmatched. The CDR3 contains 14 residues. Here the CDR3 DNA reads TGCGCCAGCAGCCAGGGCAGGGGGTACACTGAAGCTTTCTTT. Its translation: CASSQGRGYTEAFF.

This rearrangement joins TRBV6-1 to TRBJ2-1; D is ambiguous. The germline CDR1 and CDR2 sequences are MNHNS and SASEGT. V lost 4 bases and J lost 6, with 10 bases in between. This CDR3 comprises 13 residues. The CDR3 DNA follows: TGTGCCAGCAGTGGAGTGAGTGGCAATGAGCAGTTCTTC. As protein: CASSGVSGNEQFF.

The chain carries TRBV11-2 and TRBJ2-7; 10 bases align to TRBD2. Trimming removed 5 bases from V and 0 bases from J; junction bases left unmatched: 7. CDR1 and CDR2 from the germline V gene are SGHAT and FQNNGV. CDR3 length equals 16 residues. The CDR3 reads CASSPRTSGGSYEQYF. The CDR3 nucleotides are TGTGCCAGCAGCCCCCGGACTAGCGGTGGCTCCTACGAGCAGTACTTC. Complete variable domain (other parts from reference TRBV11-2 and TRBJ2-7): EAGVAQSPRYKIIEKRQSVAFWCNPISGHATLYWYQQILGQGPKLLIQFQNNGVVDDSQLPKDRFSAERLKGVDSTLKIQPAKLEDSAVYLCASSPRTSGGSYEQYFGPGTRLTVT.

The V gene is TRBV20-1, the J gene TRBJ1-3; D not resolved. CDR1 and CDR2 (germline): DFQATT, SNEGSKA (reference sequence). The germline V and J ends were trimmed by 3 bases and 14 bases, with 14 bases remaining between them. This CDR3 is built from 11 residues. Here the CDR3 DNA reads TGCAGTGCTAGTTTACGGGAGTCTCTATATTTT. Translated, it gives CSASLRESLYF.